This T cell receptor beta chain was identified in a study of shared clonotypes between healthy human individuals. In the sorted-subset replicate PCRs, approximately 200 ng DNA, 29,000 or so T cell genomes, was used. Method: immunoSEQ multiplex PCR; TCRdb's copy keeps in-frame clones and lacks some. The sample gives some 2.4 million clones, under 95% of which show up once; 0.36% is in the top ten. V was clipped by 4 bases and J by 10 bases; unmatched bases: 5. Germline CDR1 is SGHDT and CDR2 is YYEEEE. The CDR3 length is 12 residues. General study points: Sequencing depth was predicted to influence how clonotypes are shared among donors. The study found about 5% of naive CD4 clonotypes shared across a few donors.

In the case of this clone: No antigen is known for it.

Sequenced material: naive CD4+ T cells from PBMCs. The subset is: CD45RA+ positively selected. This TCR was sampled from a young man in good health. Some clones in this sample may be carry-over from other donors' samples. The chain couples TRBV5-6 to TRBJ2-1; 7 bases align to TRBD1. The CDR3, as DNA: TGTGCCAGCAGCGTATACAGGGGCGAGCAGTTCTTC. Protein sequence: CASSVYRGEQFF. Using reference TRBV5-6 and TRBJ2-1 for the parts outside the CDR3, the full variable domain is DAGVTQSPTHLIKTRGQQVTLRCSPKSGHDTVSWYQQALGQGPQFIFQYYEEEERQRGNFPDRFSGHQFPNYSSELNVNALLLGDSALYLCASSVYRGEQFFGPGTRLTVL.